This paragraph covers one T cell receptor (beta chain) sequence. Antigen unknown. This record belongs to a study of CD8 T cells in ankylosing spondylitis. A single record per CDR3 protein comes from TCRdb applying MiXCR to the 5' RACE reads. Of 350,000 to 400,000 distinct CDR3 sequences detected, 20% appear once; the ten largest clones hold around 13%. Study-level findings and limits: Reactive arthritis synovial fluid and blood previously showed some of these motif variants. Those disease-linked clones were CD8+; they were also relatively rare in peripheral blood. Ankylosing spondylitis blood appeared to be characterized by a TCR beta motif of roughly eight highly homologous variants. Matched ankylosing spondylitis synovial fluid reportedly contained a significantly enriched population of disease-linked clones.

V lost 0 bases to trimming and J lost 4 bases; unmatched junction nucleotides: 4. The germline V gene encodes CDR1 MNHEY and CDR2 SVGAGI. The CDR3 runs 15 residues. This receptor was obtained from a male donor with ankylosing spondylitis or in good health (not recorded which). The J gene is TRBJ2-7, the V gene TRBV6-5; 9 nucleotides line up with TRBD2. Sequencing used blood, either unsorted or a sorted T cell fraction (not recorded which). The CDR3 is CASSYSRAGGYEQYF. The CDR3 nucleotides read TGTGCCAGCAGTTACTCTAGAGCGGGGGGATACGAGCAGTACTTC.